The rows below give T cell receptor beta chains drawn from one sample of a study of cytomegalovirus exposure and HLA in healthy donors. Using immunoSEQ multiplex PCR, the repertoire was profiled, and TCRdb retains in-frame clones only, with some absent. This table has 100,000 or so clones, roughly 80% appearing once. Sequencing input: PBMCs. All receptors come from a man aged 18 to 29 in good health and CMV-seronegative. The CDR3 runs from the conserved cysteine through the conserved F or W. The D gene is left open where the match is weak. Clone size is given for some rows only: seen once, a few or many times, or a class if the clone is expanded.

TRBV15	-	-	TRBJ2-7	CATSREPVAVAAEQYF	TGTGCCACCAGCAGAGAGCCAGTTGCGGTAGCGGCCGAGCAGTACTTC
TRBV10-1	-	-	TRBJ2-5	CASSEVRGRFETQYF	TGCGCCAGCAGTGAGGTCAGGGGACGATTTGAGACCCAGTACTTC
TRBV25-1	once	-	TRBJ2-7	CASRDIAGEQYF	TGTGCCAGCAGGGACATCGCAGGGGAGCAGTACTTC
TRBV9	-	-	TRBJ1-1	CASSVWAGTEAFF	TGTGCCAGCAGCGTTTGGGCGGGGACTGAAGCTTTCTTT
TRBV6-5	few	TRBD2	TRBJ2-3	CASSYEGGLPDTQYF	TGTGCCAGCAGTTACGAGGGAGGGCTTCCAGATACGCAGTATTTT
TRBV6-4	-	-	TRBJ2-1	CASSELQGAEQFF	TGTGCCAGCAGTGAGCTTCAAGGGGCTGAGCAGTTCTTC
TRBV7-2	-	-	TRBJ1-3	CASSLLSGARIFSGNTIYF	TGTGCCAGCAGCTTATTATCAGGGGCCCGTATCTTCTCTGGAAACACCATATATTTT
TRBV27	-	-	TRBJ1-2	CASSLRQTGSYTF	TGTGCCAGCAGTTTACGACAGACTGGTAGCTACACCTTC
TRBV29-1	-	TRBD1	TRBJ2-7	CSVEEQGSSYEQYF	TGCAGCGTTGAAGAACAGGGGAGCTCCTACGAGCAGTACTTC
TRBV7-7	-	TRBD1	TRBJ2-7	CASSLGQASSYEQYF	TGTGCTAGCAGCCTAGGACAGGCCAGCTCCTACGAGCAGTACTTC
TRBV2	-	TRBD1	TRBJ1-5	CASSNRGLGPQHF	TGTGCCAGCAGTAACAGGGGGCTTGGGCCCCAGCATTTT
TRBV7-9	-	-	TRBJ2-3	CASSLSQATDTQYF	TGTGCCAGCAGCTTATCACAGGCCACAGATACGCAGTATTTT